The rows below give T cell receptor beta chains drawn from one sample of a study of CD8+CD57+ T cells in acquired aplastic anemia. TCRdb fed the reads into MiXCR, producing one record per CDR3 protein. Of about 160,000 distinct CDR3 sequences in the sample, roughly 43% were seen once. The sequenced material came from sorted CD4+, CD8+, or CD8+CD57+ T cells (not recorded which) from PBMCs. These receptors were collected from a human donor with aplastic anemia. The CDR3 runs from the conserved cysteine through the conserved F or W. A D gene is named only where the DNA matches it firmly. Clone size is given for some rows only: seen once, a few or many times, or a class if the clone is expanded.

j_call: TRBJ2-3; clone_size: many; d_call: .; v_call: TRBV7-8; cdr3_aa: CASSLWGSWSRNTQYF; cdr3_nt: TGTGCCAGCAGCTTATGGGGTAGTTGGTCGCGGAATACGCAGTATTTT
j_call: TRBJ1-3; clone_size: few; d_call: .; v_call: TRBV11-2; cdr3_aa: CASSSSGGRNTIYF; cdr3_nt: TGTGCCAGCAGCTCCTCCGGTGGCAGAAACACCATATATTTT
j_call: TRBJ1-1; clone_size: many; d_call: .; v_call: TRBV7-9; cdr3_aa: CASSFVRGPNTEAFF; cdr3_nt: TGTGCCAGCAGCTTCGTCAGGGGCCCGAACACTGAAGCTTTCTTT
j_call: TRBJ1-4; clone_size: once; d_call: .; v_call: TRBV5-1; cdr3_aa: CASSAGLGREKLFF; cdr3_nt: TGCGCCAGCAGCGCGGGTTTGGGGCGTGAAAAACTGTTTTTT
j_call: TRBJ2-3; clone_size: .; d_call: .; v_call: TRBV9; cdr3_aa: CASGGAQDTQYF; cdr3_nt: TGTGCCAGCGGCGGGGCTCAAGATACGCAGTATTTT
j_call: TRBJ1-5; clone_size: .; d_call: .; v_call: TRBV7-2; cdr3_aa: CASRPGGNQPQHF; cdr3_nt: TGTGCCAGCAGACCCGGAGGTAATCAGCCCCAGCATTTT
j_call: TRBJ2-7; clone_size: .; d_call: TRBD1; v_call: TRBV15; cdr3_aa: CATSRVTGGRSYEQYF; cdr3_nt: TGTGCCACCAGCAGAGTGACAGGGGGCCGCTCCTACGAGCAGTACTTC
j_call: TRBJ2-7; clone_size: .; d_call: TRBD2; v_call: TRBV24-1; cdr3_aa: CATSGGGTSGAGYEQYF; cdr3_nt: TGTGCCACCAGTGGCGGAGGGACTAGCGGAGCTGGGTACGAGCAGTACTTC
j_call: TRBJ1-1; clone_size: many; d_call: TRBD1; v_call: TRBV19; cdr3_aa: CASSDLEPGGPEAFF; cdr3_nt: TGTGCCAGTAGTGACCTCGAGCCAGGGGGCCCTGAAGCTTTCTTT
j_call: TRBJ1-4; clone_size: few; d_call: .; v_call: TRBV5-1; cdr3_aa: CASSLGLGSRANEKLFF; cdr3_nt: TGCGCCAGCAGCTTGGGTTTGGGTTCCCGAGCGAATGAAAAACTGTTTTTT
j_call: TRBJ2-6; clone_size: many; d_call: .; v_call: TRBV5-1; cdr3_aa: CASSLVLGTSSGANVLTF; cdr3_nt: TGCGCCAGCAGCTTGGTATTGGGGACCAGCTCTGGGGCCAACGTCCTGACTTTC
j_call: TRBJ2-7; clone_size: .; d_call: .; v_call: TRBV2; cdr3_aa: CASIGGSYSYEQYF; cdr3_nt: TGTGCCAGCATTGGAGGGTCTTACTCCTACGAGCAGTACTTC
j_call: TRBJ2-7; clone_size: few; d_call: .; v_call: TRBV29-1; cdr3_aa: CSVEDQGSSYEQYF; cdr3_nt: TGCAGCGTTGAAGATCAGGGGTCGTCATACGAGCAGTACTTC
j_call: TRBJ1-1; clone_size: .; d_call: .; v_call: TRBV29-1; cdr3_aa: CSLTYKLDGGAFF; cdr3_nt: TGCAGCCTTACGTACAAATTGGACGGAGGAGCTTTCTTT
j_call: TRBJ1-1; clone_size: many; d_call: .; v_call: TRBV5-1; cdr3_aa: CASSSVNTEAFF; cdr3_nt: TGCGCCAGCAGCTCGGTTAACACTGAAGCTTTCTTT
j_call: TRBJ2-5; clone_size: .; d_call: TRBD2; v_call: TRBV20-1; cdr3_aa: CSAKGLAGAKTQYF; cdr3_nt: TGCAGTGCTAAGGGACTAGCGGGAGCAAAGACCCAGTACTTC
j_call: TRBJ2-5; clone_size: .; d_call: .; v_call: TRBV2; cdr3_aa: CASGLDPPETQYF; cdr3_nt: TGTGCCAGCGGCTTGGACCCACCGGAGACCCAGTACTTC
j_call: TRBJ1-5; clone_size: .; d_call: .; v_call: TRBV19; cdr3_aa: CASSPETGRKSNQPQHF; cdr3_nt: TGTGCCAGTAGTCCCGAAACAGGGCGCAAGAGCAATCAGCCCCAGCATTTT
j_call: TRBJ2-7; clone_size: many; d_call: TRBD1; v_call: TRBV19; cdr3_aa: CASSTGTGVREQYF; cdr3_nt: TGTGCCAGTAGTACCGGGACAGGGGTACGCGAGCAGTACTTC
j_call: TRBJ2-1; clone_size: many; d_call: .; v_call: TRBV5-1; cdr3_aa: CASSLEGPGEQFF; cdr3_nt: TGCGCCAGCAGCTTGGAGGGGCCAGGGGAGCAGTTCTTC
j_call: TRBJ1-6; clone_size: many; d_call: .; v_call: TRBV6-5; cdr3_aa: CASSYVGRASPLHF; cdr3_nt: TGTGCCAGCAGTTACGTAGGAAGGGCTTCACCCCTCCACTTT
j_call: TRBJ2-7; clone_size: .; d_call: TRBD2; v_call: TRBV20-1; cdr3_aa: CSARDRLAATYEQYF; cdr3_nt: TGCAGTGCTAGAGACAGACTAGCGGCAACCTACGAGCAGTACTTC
j_call: TRBJ1-2; clone_size: many; d_call: .; v_call: TRBV19; cdr3_aa: CASSIPQGINYGYTF; cdr3_nt: TGTGCCAGTAGTATACCCCAGGGAATTAACTATGGCTACACCTTC
j_call: TRBJ2-5; clone_size: many; d_call: TRBD2; v_call: TRBV7-6; cdr3_aa: CASSTSTSGSRETQYF; cdr3_nt: TGTGCCAGCAGCACTTCGACTAGCGGGAGTCGGGAGACCCAGTACTTC
j_call: TRBJ2-7; clone_size: .; d_call: TRBD2; v_call: TRBV19; cdr3_aa: CASTSASGPYEQYF; cdr3_nt: TGCGCCAGTACTTCAGCTAGCGGCCCCTACGAGCAGTACTTC
j_call: TRBJ2-2; clone_size: many; d_call: TRBD2; v_call: TRBV5-1; cdr3_aa: CASSPLAGGTGELFF; cdr3_nt: TGCGCCAGCAGCCCCCTGGCGGGAGGGACCGGGGAGCTGTTTTTT
j_call: TRBJ1-5; clone_size: many; d_call: .; v_call: TRBV5-6; cdr3_aa: CASSSWPQQPQHF; cdr3_nt: TGTGCCAGCAGCTCTTGGCCTCAACAGCCCCAGCATTTT
j_call: TRBJ2-7; clone_size: .; d_call: .; v_call: TRBV7-9; cdr3_aa: CASSHGGSDEQYF; cdr3_nt: TGTGCCAGCAGCCATGGGGGATCCGACGAGCAGTACTTC
j_call: TRBJ2-7; clone_size: many; d_call: TRBD2; v_call: TRBV12-5; cdr3_aa: CASGFPTSGGDEQYF; cdr3_nt: TGTGCTAGTGGTTTCCCGACTAGCGGAGGCGACGAGCAGTACTTC
j_call: TRBJ2-1; clone_size: .; d_call: .; v_call: TRBV28; cdr3_aa: CASSLGGASSYEQFF; cdr3_nt: TGTGCCAGCAGCCTAGGCGGCGCAAGTAGCTATGAGCAGTTCTTC
j_call: TRBJ1-6; clone_size: once; d_call: .; v_call: TRBV11-2; cdr3_aa: CASSLVPGRVRNSPLHF; cdr3_nt: TGTGCCAGCAGCTTAGTACCGGGACGGGTTCGTAATTCACCCCTCCACTTT